The T cell receptor (beta chain) described here comes from a study of shared clonotypes between healthy human individuals. Points from the study as a whole: Against clonotypes common to all four donors, non-shared ones had lower generation probabilities.

The CDR3 has 12 amino acids. Germline V lookup: CDR1 MNHEY, CDR2 SVGAGI. The V end was cut by 5 bases, the J end by 8 bases, with 10 bases between. Running of the assay took place at deep level. In the source study's methods: Junction-only sequences without quality scores came from ImmunoSEQ, so filtering differed. TCRdb keeps only in-frame clones here, not all; method: immunoSEQ multiplex PCR. V, J and clone size derive from that table, while D and trimming were established from the DNA sequence. Here the sample spans 2 million to 2.5 million clones, 85% to 95% being singletons. Details on this clone: What it binds is not known.

The TCR comes from a man younger than 35 in good health. The chain employs TRBV6-5 and TRBJ2-1; D is uncertain. Source material: naive CD4+ T cells sorted from blood. The subset denotes: CD45RA+ positively selected. CDR3 DNA: TGTGCCAGCAGTGCCCTGGGCGATGAGCAGTTCTTC. It yields the protein CASSALGDEQFF.